Presented here are 4 T cell receptor beta chains from one specimen sequenced in a study of T-cell reconstitution after alpha-beta-depleted transplantation in children. Unique molecular identifiers were used to barcode this TCRbeta library. MiXCR, run by TCRdb on the PCR reads, gives a single entry per CDR3 protein. The table lists tens of thousands of distinct CDR3 sequences, 52% of them singletons. The specimen comprised peripheral blood, sampled before TCRalphabeta/CD19-depleted stem cell transplant. Receptors originate from a boy under three years old with SCID, due to receive a stem cell transplant.

This clonotype turned up a few times. The rearrangement links TRBV5-1 to TRBJ2-2; D gene uncertain. Per the germline V gene, CDR1 is SGHRS and CDR2 is YFSETQ. The length of the CDR3 is 15 residues. Trimming stripped 0 bases from V and 4 bases from J, with 10 bases between. CDR3 amino acids: CASSLGSGPTGELFF. The CDR3 DNA reads as TGCGCCAGCAGCTTGGGGTCTGGGCCCACCGGGGAGCTGTTTTTT.

This chain connects TRBV7-3 to TRBJ2-5; possibly TRBD2 for D (5 bases). The CDR3 runs 13 residues. V lost 3 bases, J lost 4 bases, and 9 bases lay in between. Germline CDR1 and CDR2: SGHTA and FQGTGA. CDR3: CASSFGIRETQYF. CDR3 bases: TGTGCCAGCAGCTTCGGGATCCGAGAGACCCAGTACTTC.

The rearrangement uses TRBV7-8 and TRBJ1-2; TRBD1 might be the D (5 bases). V dropped 6 bases and J dropped 1 base, with 9 bases sitting between them. This CDR3 comprises 13 residues. Germline-derived CDR1 and CDR2 are SGHVS and FQNEAQ. CDR3 coding DNA: TGTGCCAGCAGACTCGACAGTAACTATGGCTACACCTTC. This gives the protein CASRLDSNYGYTF. The entire variable domain, with the rest obtained from reference TRBV7-8 and TRBJ1-2, is as follows: GAGVSQSPRYKVAKRGQDVALRCDPISGHVSLFWYQQALGQGPEFLTYFQNEAQLDKSGLPSDRFFAERPEGSVSTLKIQRTQQEDSAVYLCASRLDSNYGYTFGSGTRLTVV.

This clonotype is termed medium-sized. The gene calls are TRBV20-1 and TRBJ2-1; D may be TRBD2 (5 bases). Between the trimmed V and J ends, which lost 4 bases and 7 bases, there was a span of 20 bases. The CDR3 is 15 amino acids. The V gene's germline CDR1 is DFQATT and CDR2 SNEGSKA (reference sequence). CDR3 DNA: TGCAGTGCTAAAGTTCCGGGATCCCCCCGGAATGAGCAGTTCTTC. Its protein product is CSAKVPGSPRNEQFF.